This is a list of T cell receptor beta chains from one sample in a study of blood T cell repertoires in COVID-19. Generated by immunoSEQ multiplex PCR, the TCRdb table keeps only in-frame clones and is missing some. The sample carries roughly 400,000 clones, approximately 90% recorded once. Specimen: PBMCs or T cells enriched from blood (not recorded which). The receptors were sampled from a man aged 25 to 45 who had recovered from COVID-19. Both conserved end residues are part of each CDR3. A D gene is named only where the DNA matches it firmly. Clone size is not always given. Where it is, it says once, few, many or a class for expanded clones.

J	size	V	D	CDR3	DNA
TRBJ2-7	-	TRBV23-1	-	CASSQSCTLGHPDDESSYEQYF	TGCGCCAGCAGTCAATCTTGCACGCTCGGACATCCCGATGATGAAAGCTCCTACGAGCAGTACTTC
TRBJ2-3	-	TRBV5-4	TRBD2	CASSSGLDPILDTQYF	TGTGCCAGCAGCTCAGGACTAGACCCCATCCTAGATACGCAGTATTTT
TRBJ2-1	-	TRBV12-5	-	CASGLELDSYNEQFF	TGTGCTAGTGGTTTGGAACTCGACTCCTACAATGAGCAGTTCTTC
TRBJ1-2	once	TRBV20-1	-	CSASTGGGYTF	TGCAGTGCTAGTACTGGAGGGGGCTACACCTTC
TRBJ2-2	-	TRBV7-3	TRBD1	CASSSGQGNTGELFF	TGTGCCAGCAGCTCCGGACAGGGGAACACCGGGGAGCTGTTTTTT
TRBJ2-3	-	TRBV4-1	-	CASSQDGGTSTDTQYF	TGCGCCAGCAGCCAAGATGGAGGAACTAGCACAGATACGCAGTATTTT
TRBJ1-1	few	TRBV19	-	CASSIDFYSPGPTEAFF	TGTGCCAGTAGTATAGATTTTTACAGCCCTGGGCCCACTGAAGCTTTCTTT
TRBJ1-2	-	TRBV4-1	-	CASSQGGGALGYGYTF	TGCGCCAGCAGCCAAGGAGGGGGGGCGCTTGGGTATGGCTACACCTTC
TRBJ2-2	-	TRBV9	TRBD1	CASSATGVHTGELFF	TGTGCCAGCAGCGCAACAGGGGTCCACACCGGGGAGCTGTTTTTT
TRBJ2-2	-	TRBV25-1	-	CASNSPTGTGELFF	TGTGCCAGCAATTCGCCCACAGGAACCGGGGAGCTGTTTTTT
TRBJ1-2	once	TRBV18	-	CASSPGEGQAYGYTF	TGTGCCAGCTCACCAGGGGAGGGACAAGCCTATGGCTACACCTTC
TRBJ2-7	-	TRBV18	-	CASSRPTNTYEQYF	TGTGCCAGCTCACGACCGACAAATACCTACGAGCAGTACTTC
TRBJ1-5	-	TRBV27	TRBD1	CASSMGQGRQPQHF	TGTGCCAGCAGTATGGGACAGGGTCGGCAGCCCCAGCATTTT
TRBJ2-7	-	TRBV7-9	-	CAGGDSYEQYF	TGTGCCGGCGGAGACTCCTACGAGCAGTACTTC
TRBJ2-1	-	TRBV29-1	TRBD2	CSVEGRLAGGYNEQFF	TGCAGCGTTGAAGGGAGACTAGCGGGAGGGTACAATGAGCAGTTCTTC
TRBJ1-6	-	TRBV19	-	CASSRQVRRDSPLHF	TGTGCCAGTAGTAGACAGGTTCGACGGGATTCACCCCTCCACTTT
TRBJ2-5	-	TRBV27	TRBD2	CASRIVAGDNQETQYF	TGTGCCAGCAGGATAGTGGCGGGGGATAACCAAGAGACCCAGTACTTC
TRBJ1-1	few	TRBV7-9	TRBD1	CASSPTQGRGNTEAFF	TGTGCCAGCAGCCCTACACAGGGGCGGGGGAACACTGAAGCTTTCTTT
TRBJ2-1	once	TRBV7-9	TRBD1	CASSLDRGDNEQFF	TGTGCCAGCAGCTTGGACAGGGGGGACAATGAGCAGTTCTTC
TRBJ2-5	-	TRBV11-2	TRBD1	CASSWTGIEETQYF	TGTGCCAGCAGCTGGACAGGGATAGAGGAGACCCAGTACTTC
TRBJ2-7	-	TRBV7-8	-	CASSPQGADYEQYF	TGTGCCAGCAGCCCACAAGGGGCTGACTACGAGCAGTACTTC
TRBJ1-2	-	TRBV7-9	TRBD1	CASSPRGAGGNYGYTF	TGTGCCAGCAGCCCTAGGGGGGCAGGGGGTAACTATGGCTACACCTTC
TRBJ2-1	-	TRBV5-1	-	CASSLEINEQFF	TGCGCCAGCAGCCTAGAAATCAATGAGCAGTTCTTC
TRBJ2-7	-	TRBV11-3	TRBD1	CASSLGQGHPPYF	TGTGCCAGCAGCTTAGGACAGGGCCACCCCCCGTACTTC
TRBJ2-2	-	TRBV3-1/TRBV3-2	TRBD2	CASSPSGITGELFF	TGTGCCAGCAGCCCTAGCGGGATCACCGGGGAGCTGTTTTTT
TRBJ2-6	-	TRBV2	-	CASSAFSSGANVLTF	TGTGCCAGCAGTGCCTTTAGCTCTGGGGCCAACGTCCTGACTTTC
TRBJ2-1	-	TRBV19	TRBD1	CASSPRNTLYRGRSGGGQFF	TGTGCCAGTAGTCCACGCAACACTCTTTACAGGGGGCGTAGCGGCGGAGGGCAGTTCTTC
TRBJ1-4	few	TRBV10-2	TRBD1	CASSEPRTGVEKLFF	TGCGCCAGCAGTGAGCCCCGGACAGGGGTCGAAAAACTGTTTTTT
TRBJ2-7	-	TRBV11-2	TRBD2	CASSPNVIAGGPYEQYF	TGTGCCAGCAGCCCCAATGTCATAGCGGGAGGCCCCTACGAGCAGTACTTC
TRBJ2-7	-	TRBV3-1/TRBV3-2	-	CASSQIFYEQYF	TGTGCCAGCAGCCAAATATTCTACGAGCAGTACTTC
TRBJ1-5	-	TRBV28	-	CASSLLGSGQPQHF	TGTGCCAGCAGTTTATTGGGTTCAGGGCAGCCCCAGCATTTT
TRBJ1-5	few	TRBV6-1	-	CASSEAGGSQPQHF	TGTGCCAGCAGTGAAGCTGGCGGAAGTCAGCCCCAGCATTTT
TRBJ1-5	-	TRBV28	TRBD1	CASSLTTTGFNQPQHF	TGTGCCAGCAGTTTAACCACGACAGGGTTCAATCAGCCCCAGCATTTT
TRBJ2-2	-	TRBV29-1	TRBD1	CSAGRGQGNTGELFF	TGCAGCGCGGGACGCGGACAGGGGAACACCGGGGAGCTGTTTTTT
TRBJ1-2	once	TRBV19	-	CASSTWTLGYTF	TGTGCCAGTAGTACGTGGACACTGGGCTACACCTTC
TRBJ1-2	-	TRBV4-1	-	CASSQERLGSGYTF	TGCGCCAGCAGCCAAGAGCGGTTAGGCAGTGGCTACACCTTC
TRBJ2-7	-	TRBV24-1	-	CATSDGTWGEQYF	TGTGCCACCAGTGATGGGACTTGGGGCGAGCAGTACTTC
TRBJ2-3	-	TRBV5-4	TRBD2	CASSSPGTSGSMSTDTQYF	TGTGCCAGCAGCTCGCCCGGGACTAGCGGGAGTATGAGCACAGATACGCAGTATTTT
TRBJ2-2	once	TRBV6-5	-	CASRSRESGELFF	TGTGCCAGCCGCTCCAGGGAATCTGGGGAGCTGTTTTTT
TRBJ2-7	-	TRBV19	-	CASSPRGRDNFYEQYF	TGTGCCAGTAGCCCAAGGGGCAGGGATAACTTCTACGAGCAGTACTTC
TRBJ2-1	-	TRBV27	TRBD1	CASTQTGGRNEQFF	TGTGCCAGCACCCAGACAGGGGGAAGGAATGAGCAGTTCTTC
TRBJ1-4	few	TRBV5-1	-	CASSLGGQSATNEKLFF	TGCGCCAGCAGCTTGGGCGGACAGAGTGCAACTAATGAAAAACTGTTTTTT
TRBJ1-1	-	TRBV4-1	-	CASSQGTKIEAFF	TGCGCCAGCAGCCAAGGGACAAAAATAGAAGCTTTCTTT
TRBJ1-5	-	TRBV19	-	CASSIDLTYQPQHF	TGTGCCAGTAGTATAGATTTAACTTATCAGCCCCAGCATTTT